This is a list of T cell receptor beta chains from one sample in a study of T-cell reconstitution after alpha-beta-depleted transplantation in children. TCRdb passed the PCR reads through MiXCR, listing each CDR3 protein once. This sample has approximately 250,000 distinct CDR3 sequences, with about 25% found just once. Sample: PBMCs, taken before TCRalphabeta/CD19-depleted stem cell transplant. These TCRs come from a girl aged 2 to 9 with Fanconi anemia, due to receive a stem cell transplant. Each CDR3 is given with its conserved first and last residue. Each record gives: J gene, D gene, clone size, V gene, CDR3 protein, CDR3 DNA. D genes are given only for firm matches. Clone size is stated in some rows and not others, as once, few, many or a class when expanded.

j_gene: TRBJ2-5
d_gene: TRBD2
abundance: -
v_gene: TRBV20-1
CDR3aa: CSARDWPSGGLKTQYF
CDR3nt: TGCAGTGCTAGAGATTGGCCTAGCGGGGGTCTGAAGACCCAGTACTTC

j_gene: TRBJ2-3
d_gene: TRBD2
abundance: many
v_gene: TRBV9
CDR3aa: CASSVAVLGSGRDTQYF
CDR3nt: TGTGCCAGCAGCGTAGCTGTGCTCGGGAGCGGGAGAGATACGCAGTATTTT

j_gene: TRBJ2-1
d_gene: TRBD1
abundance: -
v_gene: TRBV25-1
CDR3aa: CASSEYFPTRQGHSSYNEQFF
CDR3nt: TGTGCCAGCAGTGAATATTTCCCGACCCGACAGGGACATAGCTCCTACAATGAGCAGTTCTTC

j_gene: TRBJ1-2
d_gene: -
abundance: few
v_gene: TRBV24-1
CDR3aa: CATIQVYGYTF
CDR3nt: TGTGCCACCATCCAGGTATACGGCTACACCTTC

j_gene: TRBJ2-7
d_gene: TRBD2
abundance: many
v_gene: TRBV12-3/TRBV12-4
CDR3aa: CASSLAKAGAVYEQYF
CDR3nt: TGTGCCAGCAGTTTAGCTAAAGCGGGGGCCGTCTACGAGCAGTACTTC

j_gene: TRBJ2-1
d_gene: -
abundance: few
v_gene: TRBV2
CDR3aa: CASSENGVAWVTDEQFF
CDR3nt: TGTGCCAGCAGTGAGAATGGAGTAGCGTGGGTTACGGATGAGCAGTTCTTC

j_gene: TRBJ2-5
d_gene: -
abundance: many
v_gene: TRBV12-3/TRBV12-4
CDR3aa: CASRIGSQETQYF
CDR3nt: TGTGCCAGCAGGATCGGGAGCCAAGAGACCCAGTACTTC

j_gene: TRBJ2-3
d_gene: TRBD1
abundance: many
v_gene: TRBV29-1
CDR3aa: CSVDVGQGPDTQYF
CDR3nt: TGCAGCGTTGATGTGGGACAGGGTCCAGATACGCAGTATTTT

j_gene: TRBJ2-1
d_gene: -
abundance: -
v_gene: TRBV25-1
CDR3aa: CASSGVQTFFYNEQFF
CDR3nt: TGTGCCAGCAGTGGGGTACAGACTTTTTTCTACAATGAGCAGTTCTTC

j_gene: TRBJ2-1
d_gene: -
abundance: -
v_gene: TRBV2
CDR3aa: CASHTAKGLNEQFF
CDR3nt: TGTGCCAGCCACACAGCCAAGGGGCTCAATGAGCAGTTCTTC

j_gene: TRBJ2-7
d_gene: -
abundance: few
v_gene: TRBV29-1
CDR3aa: CSVDGPRDEQYF
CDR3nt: TGCAGCGTGGACGGTCCCCGCGACGAGCAGTACTTC

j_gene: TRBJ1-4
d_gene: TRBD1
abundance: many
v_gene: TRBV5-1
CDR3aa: CASSLAEEDRREKLFF
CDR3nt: TGCGCCAGCAGCTTGGCCGAAGAGGACAGGAGAGAAAAACTGTTTTTT

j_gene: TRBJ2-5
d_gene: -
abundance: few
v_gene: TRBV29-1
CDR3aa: CSVDSFKETQYF
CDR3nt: TGCAGCGTTGATAGTTTTAAAGAGACCCAGTACTTC

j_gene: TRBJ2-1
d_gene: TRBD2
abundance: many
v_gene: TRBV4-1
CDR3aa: CASSQDWDYNPYNEQFF
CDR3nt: TGCGCCAGCAGCCAAGATTGGGACTATAATCCCTACAATGAGCAGTTCTTC

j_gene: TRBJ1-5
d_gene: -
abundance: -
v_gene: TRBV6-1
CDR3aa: CASSPRVNQPQHF
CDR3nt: TGTGCCAGCAGTCCCAGGGTCAATCAGCCCCAGCATTTT

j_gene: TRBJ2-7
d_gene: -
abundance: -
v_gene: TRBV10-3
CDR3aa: CAINLRGASYEQYF
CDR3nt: TGTGCCATCAACCTACGGGGTGCGTCCTACGAGCAGTACTTC

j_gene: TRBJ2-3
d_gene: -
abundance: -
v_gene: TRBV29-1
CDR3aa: CSVDPLDSTNTDTQYF
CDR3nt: TGCAGCGTTGATCCGCTGGACTCGACTAACACAGATACGCAGTATTTT

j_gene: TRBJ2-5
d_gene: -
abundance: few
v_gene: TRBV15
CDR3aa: CATSPAVGTQYF
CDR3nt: TGTGCCACCAGCCCAGCGGTGGGGACCCAGTACTTC

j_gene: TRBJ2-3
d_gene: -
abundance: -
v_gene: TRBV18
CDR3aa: CASSPVVGAPSITDTQYF
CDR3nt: TGTGCCAGCTCACCGGTCGTTGGGGCCCCTTCCATCACAGATACGCAGTATTTT

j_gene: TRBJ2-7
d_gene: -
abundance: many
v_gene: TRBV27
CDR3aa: CASSLPDYTYEQYF
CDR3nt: TGTGCCAGCAGTTTACCGGACTATACCTACGAGCAGTACTTC

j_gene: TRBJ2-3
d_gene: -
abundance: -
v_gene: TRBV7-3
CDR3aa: CASSLGEPLSTDTQYF
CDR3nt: TGTGCCAGCAGCTTAGGGGAACCGCTCAGCACAGATACGCAGTATTTT

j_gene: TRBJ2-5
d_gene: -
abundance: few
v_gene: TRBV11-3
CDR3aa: CASSFRVGETQYF
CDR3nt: TGTGCCAGCAGCTTCCGGGTCGGGGAGACCCAGTACTTC

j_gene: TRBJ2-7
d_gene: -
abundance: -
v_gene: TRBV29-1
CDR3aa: CSVEESGTDYEQYF
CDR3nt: TGCAGCGTTGAAGAGTCCGGGACCGATTACGAGCAGTACTTC

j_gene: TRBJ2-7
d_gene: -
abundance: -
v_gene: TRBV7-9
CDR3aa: CASSLVIGRPASYEQYF
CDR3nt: TGTGCCAGCAGCTTAGTTATAGGGCGGCCAGCCTCCTACGAGCAGTACTTC

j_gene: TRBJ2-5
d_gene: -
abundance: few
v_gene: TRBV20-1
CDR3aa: CSAERETQYF
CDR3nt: TGCAGTGCTGAGCGAGAGACCCAGTACTTC

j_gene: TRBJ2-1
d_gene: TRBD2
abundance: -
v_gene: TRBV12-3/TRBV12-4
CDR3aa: CANSGTSGSPFTYNEQFF
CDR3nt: TGTGCCAACTCAGGGACTAGCGGGAGTCCCTTTACCTACAATGAGCAGTTCTTC

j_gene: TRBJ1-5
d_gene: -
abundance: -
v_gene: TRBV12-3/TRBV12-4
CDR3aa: CASAEAGQGDNQPQHF
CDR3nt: TGTGCCAGCGCCGAGGCGGGGCAGGGTGACAATCAGCCCCAGCATTTT

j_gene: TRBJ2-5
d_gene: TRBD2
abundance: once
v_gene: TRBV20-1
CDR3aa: CSASGGTSQETQYF
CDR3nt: TGCAGTGCTAGCGGGGGGACTTCCCAAGAGACCCAGTACTTC

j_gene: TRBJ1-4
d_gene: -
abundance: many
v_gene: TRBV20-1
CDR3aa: CSAGPGREEKLFF
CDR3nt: TGCAGTGCGGGTCCGGGGAGGGAAGAAAAACTGTTTTTT